Presented here are 19 T cell receptor beta chains from one specimen sequenced in a study of cytomegalovirus exposure and HLA in healthy donors. Sequenced by immunoSEQ multiplex PCR; TCRdb stores in-frame clones only, minus some. The table records more than 150,000 clones, about four fifths of them present only once. The sample consisted of PBMCs. The receptors originated from a young woman in good health and CMV-seropositive.

The chain uses TRBV5-4 and TRBJ2-1, with 13 bases aligning to TRBD2. There are 14 residues in the CDR3. The germline V gene has CDR1 SGHNT and CDR2 YYREEE (reference sequence). V was clipped by 5 bases and J by 6 bases; unmatched bases: 2. Written as DNA, the CDR3 is TGTGCCAGCAGACTAGCGGGGGGGCCCAATGAGCAGTTCTTC. It codes for CASRLAGGPNEQFF.

The chain recombines TRBV2 with TRBJ2-7; possibly TRBD1 for D (6 bases). Germline V gives CDR1 SNHLY, CDR2 FYNNEI. V shed 5 bases and J shed 0 bases, with 14 bases lying between them. CDR3 length equals 15 residues. CDR3 DNA sequence: TGTGCCAGCAGTCTCGGACAGACAAACTCCTACGAGCAGTACTTC. Translating it yields CASSLGQTNSYEQYF. Combining the CDR3 with reference TRBV2 and TRBJ2-7 gives the whole variable domain EPEVTQTPSHQVTQMGQEVILRCVPISNHLYFYWYRQILGQKVEFLVSFYNNEISEKSEIFDDQFSVERPDGSNFTLKIRSTKLEDSAMYFCASSLGQTNSYEQYFGPGTRLTVT.

The chain links TRBV25-1 to TRBJ2-7; D unclear. CDR1 is MGHDK, CDR2 SYGVNS, per germline. CDR3 size: 15 residues. The ends were cut back, 4 bases at V and 0 bases at J, with 13 bases in the middle. The CDR3 coding sequence is TGTGCCAGCAGTGTATCAAAAACCAGCTCCTACGAGCAGTACTTC. It encodes CASSVSKTSSYEQYF.

This clone was counted a few times. The rearrangement links TRBV25-1 to TRBJ2-5; maybe TRBD1 (5 bases). V was cut by 3 bases and J by 4 bases, with 12 bases left in between. Looked up from germline, CDR1 is MGHDK and CDR2 is SYGVNS. This CDR3 spans 14 amino acids. The CDR3 loop is CASSDPGMVETQYF. The CDR3, as DNA: TGTGCCAGCAGTGACCCAGGGATGGTAGAGACCCAGTACTTC.

The chain combines TRBV6-6 with TRBJ1-2; D might be TRBD1 (6 bases). Germline assignment: CDR1 MNHNY and CDR2 SVGAGI (reference sequence). V was pared by 5 bases and J by 5 bases, with 15 bases between. The CDR3 is 14 amino acids. The CDR3 region has the DNA TGTGCCAGCAGTCTCACGGACAGAACTTATGGCTACACCTTC. Its protein product is CASSLTDRTYGYTF.

V usage is TRBV5-6 and J usage is TRBJ1-2, with TRBD1 matching over 7 bases. This CDR3 has 14 amino acids. V shed 4 bases, J shed 4 bases, and the junction held 7 bases outside the gene matches. Germline V gives CDR1 SGHDT, CDR2 YYEEEE. The CDR3 DNA is TGTGCCAGCAGCCCACCGACAGGGCCCTATGGCTACACCTTC. This encodes CASSPPTGPYGYTF.

This rearrangement joins TRBV5-4 to TRBJ2-1, with TRBD1 matching over 10 bases. CDR1 is SGHNT and CDR2 is YYREEE in the germline V gene (reference sequence). This CDR3 has 16 amino acids. V trimming: 2 bases; J trimming: 5 bases; junction bases outside the gene matches: 7. The CDR3 bases are TGTGCCAGCAGCTTTCCCGGGACAGGGGAAAACAATGAGCAGTTCTTC. Encoded protein: CASSFPGTGENNEQFF. Combining the CDR3 with reference TRBV5-4 and TRBJ2-1 gives the whole variable domain ETGVTQSPTHLIKTRGQQVTLRCSSQSGHNTVSWYQQALGQGPQFIFQYYREEENGRGNFPPRFSGLQFPNYSSELNVNALELDDSALYLCASSFPGTGENNEQFFGPGTRLTVL.

This chain uses TRBV13 with TRBJ1-2; tentatively, D is TRBD1 (5 bases). This CDR3 comprises 13 residues. Germline V gene sequence: CDR1 PRHDT, CDR2 FYEKMQ (reference sequence). Trimming shortened V by 5 bases and J by 5 bases, and 12 bases separated the two germline ends. CDR3 protein: CASSRRTRYGYTF. The CDR3, as DNA: TGTGCCAGCAGCCGCCGGACACGTTATGGCTACACCTTC.

The chain is built from TRBV7-2 and TRBJ2-3; TRBD2 matches 9 bases. CDR1 and CDR2 from the germline V gene are SGHTA and FQGNSA. The CDR3 loop spans 14 amino acids. The trim removed 6 bases at V and 4 bases at J, leaving 5 bases unmatched. In nucleotides, the CDR3 is TGTGCCAGCAGAGGCGGGGGGGCGCCAGATACGCAGTATTTT. Translating gives CASRGGGAPDTQYF. The complete variable domain, with remaining parts taken from reference TRBV7-2 and TRBJ2-3, reads GAGVSQSPSNKVTEKGKDVELRCDPISGHTALYWYRQSLGQGLEFLIYFQGNSAPDKSGLPSDRFSAERTGGSVSTLTIQRTQQEDSAVYLCASRGGGAPDTQYFGPGTRLTVL.

The V and J genes are TRBV25-1 and TRBJ1-2; D remains ambiguous. Trimming stripped 4 bases from V and 6 bases from J, with 9 bases between. The CDR3 runs 12 residues. Germline values: CDR1 MGHDK, CDR2 SYGVNS. CDR3 DNA: TGTGCCAGCAGTGTGGGCACCGATGGCTACACCTTC. Residues: CASSVGTDGYTF.

J is TRBJ1-1 and V is TRBV6-1, with D maybe TRBD1 (6 bases). The length of the CDR3 is 13 residues. Germline V lookup: CDR1 MNHNS, CDR2 SASEGT. V lost 6 bases and J lost 4, with 12 bases in between. This CDR3 reads CASRGAGSTEAFF. In DNA form, the CDR3 reads TGTGCCAGCAGGGGGGCTGGGAGCACTGAAGCTTTCTTT.

The chain is built from TRBV7-2 and TRBJ1-5; maybe TRBD1 (5 bases). The germline V gene has CDR1 SGHTA and CDR2 FQGNSA. V was clipped by 5 bases and J by 4 bases, with 9 bases between them. The CDR3 covers 13 residues. The CDR3 nucleotides read TGTGCCAGCAGCCGTGACAGAAATCAGCCCCAGCATTTT. Its protein is CASSRDRNQPQHF.

This chain links TRBV9 with TRBJ2-6; D ambiguous. Trimming removed 0 bases at V and 4 bases at J, with 5 bases between. The CDR3 consists of 14 residues. The germline CDR1 and CDR2 sequences are SGDLS and YYNGEE. The CDR3 bases are TGTGCCAGCAGCGTAGTATCGGGGGCCAACGTCCTGACTTTC. Amino acid sequence: CASSVVSGANVLTF.

The V call is TRBV4-3, the J call TRBJ1-1, with D perhaps TRBD1 (5 bases). In germline, CDR1 is LGHNA, CDR2 YSLEER. Trimming shortened V by 0 bases and J by 3 bases, and 8 bases separated the two germline ends. The CDR3 contains 14 residues. The CDR3 region is CASSQDTGDTEAFF. The DNA for the CDR3 is TGCGCCAGCAGCCAAGATACGGGGGACACTGAAGCTTTCTTT.

The chain combines TRBV6-1 with TRBJ1-2; the match to TRBD1 covers 7 bases. The V and J ends lost 1 base and 2 bases, in that order; junction bases with no gene match: 4. The CDR3 length is 15 residues. Germline V gene lookup returns CDR1 MNHNS and CDR2 SASEGT. CDR3 loop: CASSEGTGGNYGYTF. The CDR3 region has the DNA TGTGCCAGCAGTGAAGGGACAGGAGGCAACTATGGCTACACCTTC.

This clone occurred once. This CDR3 is CASSSDGQTNTEAFF. The CDR3 bases are TGCGCCAGCAGCTCGGACGGACAGACCAACACTGAAGCTTTCTTT. The chain has TRBV5-1 and TRBJ1-1, with D possibly TRBD1 on 6 matching bases. The V and J ends lost 3 bases and 2 bases respectively, with 14 bases between them. Germline V CDR1 and CDR2: SGHRS, YFSETQ. The CDR3 has 15 amino acids.

The count of this clone is one. The V and J genes are TRBV27 and TRBJ2-5, with 8 bases aligning to TRBD1. V lost 2 bases to trimming and J lost 2 bases; unmatched junction nucleotides: 7. Germline V lookup: CDR1 MNHEY, CDR2 SMNVEV (reference sequence). This CDR3 region has 16 residues. CDR3: CASSLDARDRQETQYF. The CDR3 nucleotides are TGTGCCAGCAGTTTAGACGCCCGGGACAGGCAAGAGACCCAGTACTTC.

This chain uses TRBV13 with TRBJ2-2, with a weak D call TRBD2 (5 bases). CDR3 size: 15 residues. Germline lookup yields CDR1 PRHDT and CDR2 FYEKMQ (reference sequence). Trimming removed 5 bases at V and 6 bases at J, with 16 bases between. The CDR3 reads CASSRPLRRPGELFF. CDR3 DNA sequence: TGTGCCAGCAGCCGACCTTTGCGGAGGCCCGGGGAGCTGTTTTTT.

This chain joins TRBV7-9 and TRBJ2-5, with D maybe TRBD2 (5 bases). Germline assignment: CDR1 SEHNR and CDR2 FQNEAQ (reference sequence). The CDR3 runs to 13 residues. Trimming left V 5 bases short and J 5 bases short, with 12 bases between. CDR3 DNA: TGTGCCAGCAGCCCCGGGGTAGCTGAGACCCAGTACTTC. Its protein is CASSPGVAETQYF.